Listed below are T cell receptor delta chains from one sample, sequenced in a study of gamma-delta chains in newborns, infants, children. With CATT, TCRdb re-called clones from the reads. The table lists approximately 12,000 delta-chain clones, approximately 10% of them singletons. Sequenced material: blood. Source of these receptors: a child who was a newborn, infant or young child, either healthy, febrile or measles-vaccinated (not recorded which). The CDR3 runs from the conserved cysteine through the conserved F or W. The order of the fields is clone size, J gene, D gene, V gene, CDR3 protein, CDR3 DNA. The D gene is left open where the match is weak. Only part of the rows carry a size: once, few, many, or a class if the clone is expanded.

clone_size: -
j_call: TRDJ3
d_call: TRDD3
v_call: TRDV2
cdr3_aa: CACDTGGYLSWDTRQMFF
cdr3_nt: TGTGCCTGTGACACTGGGGGATACCTCTCCTGGGACACCCGACAGATGTTTTTC

clone_size: -
j_call: TRDJ3
d_call: -
v_call: TRDV2
cdr3_aa: CACDSTPFPPGGPSSWDTRQMFF
cdr3_nt: TGTGCCTGTGACTCCACACCCTTTCCTCCCGGGGGACCCAGCTCCTGGGACACCCGACAGATGTTTTTC

clone_size: -
j_call: TRDJ2
d_call: TRDD3
v_call: TRDV2
cdr3_aa: CACDTVTGGYRAQLFF
cdr3_nt: TGTGCCTGTGACACCGTCACTGGGGGATACCGTGCACAACTCTTCTTT

clone_size: few
j_call: TRDJ1
d_call: TRDD3
v_call: TRDV2
cdr3_aa: CACDPARGGGYEVASTTDKLIF
cdr3_nt: TGTGCCTGTGACCCGGCAAGAGGAGGGGGATACGAGGTCGCCAGTACCACCGATAAACTCATCTTT

clone_size: -
j_call: TRDJ1
d_call: TRDD3
v_call: TRDV2
cdr3_aa: CACDTLASTGGLSDKLIF
cdr3_nt: TGTGCCTGTGACACGTTAGCTAGTACTGGGGGATTAAGCGATAAACTCATCTTT

clone_size: few
j_call: TRDJ1
d_call: TRDD3
v_call: TRDV1
cdr3_aa: CAPRGIAEHKLIF
cdr3_nt: TGTGCTCCTAGGGGGATAGCGGAACATAAACTCATCTTT

clone_size: few
j_call: TRDJ1
d_call: -
v_call: TRDV1
cdr3_aa: CALGGGDDKLIF
cdr3_nt: TGTGCTCTTGGAGGGGGGGACGATAAACTCATCTTT

clone_size: -
j_call: TRDJ1
d_call: -
v_call: TRDV2
cdr3_aa: CACDTVSSRGKYTDKLIF
cdr3_nt: TGTGCCTGTGACACCGTATCTTCTCGCGGGAAGTACACCGATAAACTCATCTTT

clone_size: -
j_call: TRDJ3
d_call: TRDD3
v_call: TRDV2
cdr3_aa: CACDTVWGSSRDTRQMFF
cdr3_nt: TGTGCCTGTGACACCGTCTGGGGGAGCTCCCGGGACACCCGACAGATGTTTTTC

clone_size: few
j_call: TRDJ1
d_call: TRDD3
v_call: TRDV2
cdr3_aa: CACDILRGGSDTDKLIF
cdr3_nt: TGTGCCTGTGACATACTACGTGGGGGATCAGACACCGATAAACTCATCTTT

clone_size: -
j_call: TRDJ3
d_call: TRDD3
v_call: TRDV2
cdr3_aa: CACDSVLGDTTWDTRQMFF
cdr3_nt: TGTGCCTGTGACTCCGTACTGGGGGATACGACCTGGGACACCCGACAGATGTTTTTC

clone_size: few
j_call: TRDJ1
d_call: -
v_call: TRDV2
cdr3_aa: CACDQLMYTDKLIF
cdr3_nt: TGTGCCTGTGACCAGCTAATGTACACCGATAAACTCATCTTT

clone_size: few
j_call: TRDJ1
d_call: TRDD3
v_call: TRDV2
cdr3_aa: CACDKLGDKGSADKLIF
cdr3_nt: TGTGCCTGTGACAAGCTGGGGGATAAAGGGTCGGCCGATAAACTCATCTTT

clone_size: few
j_call: TRDJ1
d_call: TRDD3
v_call: TRDV2
cdr3_aa: CACDSLVGDTRPYTDKLIF
cdr3_nt: TGTGCCTGTGACTCCTTGGTGGGGGATACGCGCCCATACACCGATAAACTCATCTTT

clone_size: -
j_call: TRDJ3
d_call: -
v_call: TRDV2
cdr3_aa: CACDLISPKSSWDTRQMFF
cdr3_nt: TGTGCCTGTGACCTAATTTCGCCCAAAAGCTCCTGGGACACCCGACAGATGTTTTTC

clone_size: few
j_call: TRDJ2
d_call: TRDD3
v_call: TRDV2
cdr3_aa: CACDSLLGDLTAQLFF
cdr3_nt: TGTGCCTGTGACTCACTACTGGGGGATTTGACAGCACAACTCTTCTTT

clone_size: few
j_call: TRDJ3
d_call: TRDD3
v_call: TRDV2
cdr3_aa: CACDVLGDTVGSWDTRQMFF
cdr3_nt: TGTGCCTGTGACGTACTGGGGGATACGGTGGGCTCCTGGGACACCCGACAGATGTTTTTC

clone_size: few
j_call: TRDJ3
d_call: TRDD3
v_call: TRDV2
cdr3_aa: CACDTGWTGGYSSSWDTRQMFF
cdr3_nt: TGTGCCTGTGACACCGGATGGACTGGGGGATACTCTAGCTCCTGGGACACCCGACAGATGTTTTTC

clone_size: few
j_call: TRDJ1
d_call: TRDD3
v_call: TRAV29/DV5
cdr3_aa: CAASALPTGVVGDTSGTDKLIF
cdr3_nt: TGTGCAGCAAGCGCGCTTCCTACAGGGGTTGTGGGGGATACCTCGGGGACCGATAAACTCATCTTT

clone_size: -
j_call: TRDJ1
d_call: TRDD3
v_call: TRDV2
cdr3_aa: CACDTLLGDTDDKLIF
cdr3_nt: TGTGCCTGTGACACCTTACTGGGGGATACGGACGATAAACTCATCTTT

clone_size: medium-sized
j_call: TRDJ1
d_call: TRDD3
v_call: TRDV2
cdr3_aa: CACEGLGDTEDKLIF
cdr3_nt: TGTGCCTGTGAGGGACTGGGGGATACGGAAGATAAACTCATCTTT

clone_size: -
j_call: TRDJ2
d_call: -
v_call: TRAV29/DV5
cdr3_aa: CAASARGMGPALTAQLFF
cdr3_nt: TGTGCAGCAAGCGCTCGCGGGATGGGGCCCGCTTTGACAGCACAACTCTTCTTT

clone_size: few
j_call: TRDJ3
d_call: TRDD3
v_call: TRDV2
cdr3_aa: CACDTGDPISSWDTRQMFF
cdr3_nt: TGTGCCTGTGACACGGGGGATCCAATAAGCTCCTGGGACACCCGACAGATGTTTTTC

clone_size: few
j_call: TRDJ3
d_call: TRDD3
v_call: TRDV2
cdr3_aa: CACDTVGGGSRGWDTRQMFF
cdr3_nt: TGTGCCTGTGACACCGTAGGGGGGGGATCCCGAGGCTGGGACACCCGACAGATGTTTTTC

clone_size: few
j_call: TRDJ2
d_call: TRDD3
v_call: TRDV2
cdr3_aa: CACEPLTGGSLTAQLFF
cdr3_nt: TGTGCCTGTGAACCTTTAACTGGGGGTTCTTTGACAGCACAACTCTTCTTT

clone_size: -
j_call: TRDJ1
d_call: -
v_call: TRDV2
cdr3_aa: CACDPISPDTGRGLIF
cdr3_nt: TGTGCCTGTGACCCCATATCGCCGGATACTGGGCGCGGACTCATCTTT

clone_size: few
j_call: TRDJ3
d_call: -
v_call: TRDV2
cdr3_aa: CACEPLSSWDARQMFF
cdr3_nt: TGTGCCTGTGAACCACTAAGCTCCTGGGACGCCCGACAGATGTTTTTC

clone_size: few
j_call: TRDJ1
d_call: TRDD3
v_call: TRDV2
cdr3_aa: CACDTLGDTNDKLIF
cdr3_nt: TGTGCCTGTGACACGTTGGGGGATACCAACGATAAACTCATCTTT